Ten or more counts support the clone carrying this T cell receptor beta chain. These data belong to a study of T cells in Graves' hyperthyroidism and ophthalmopathy. Amplified regions were TCR beta CDR3 sequences from RNA transcripts. HTBI primers drove first-round RT-PCR of the TCR CDR3. MiXCR was run by TCRdb on the multiplex PCR reads, yielding one entry per CDR3 protein. There are fewer than 800,000 distinct CDR3 sequences in the sample; roughly 15% occur only once, and under 9.5% lies in the top ten. The germline V and J ends were trimmed by 2 bases and 7 bases, with 12 bases remaining between them. The CDR3 length is 14 residues. Germline V gene lookup returns CDR1 MNHEY and CDR2 SMNVEV (reference sequence).

This clonotype originated in a man aged 18 to 35 with Graves' hyperthyroidism. The chain uses TRBV27 and TRBJ1-5, with D maybe TRBD1 (5 bases). The source material was blood. CDR3 amino acids: CASSLNGGDQPQHF. The CDR3 nucleotides are TGTGCCAGCAGTTTAAACGGGGGAGACCAGCCCCAGCATTTT.